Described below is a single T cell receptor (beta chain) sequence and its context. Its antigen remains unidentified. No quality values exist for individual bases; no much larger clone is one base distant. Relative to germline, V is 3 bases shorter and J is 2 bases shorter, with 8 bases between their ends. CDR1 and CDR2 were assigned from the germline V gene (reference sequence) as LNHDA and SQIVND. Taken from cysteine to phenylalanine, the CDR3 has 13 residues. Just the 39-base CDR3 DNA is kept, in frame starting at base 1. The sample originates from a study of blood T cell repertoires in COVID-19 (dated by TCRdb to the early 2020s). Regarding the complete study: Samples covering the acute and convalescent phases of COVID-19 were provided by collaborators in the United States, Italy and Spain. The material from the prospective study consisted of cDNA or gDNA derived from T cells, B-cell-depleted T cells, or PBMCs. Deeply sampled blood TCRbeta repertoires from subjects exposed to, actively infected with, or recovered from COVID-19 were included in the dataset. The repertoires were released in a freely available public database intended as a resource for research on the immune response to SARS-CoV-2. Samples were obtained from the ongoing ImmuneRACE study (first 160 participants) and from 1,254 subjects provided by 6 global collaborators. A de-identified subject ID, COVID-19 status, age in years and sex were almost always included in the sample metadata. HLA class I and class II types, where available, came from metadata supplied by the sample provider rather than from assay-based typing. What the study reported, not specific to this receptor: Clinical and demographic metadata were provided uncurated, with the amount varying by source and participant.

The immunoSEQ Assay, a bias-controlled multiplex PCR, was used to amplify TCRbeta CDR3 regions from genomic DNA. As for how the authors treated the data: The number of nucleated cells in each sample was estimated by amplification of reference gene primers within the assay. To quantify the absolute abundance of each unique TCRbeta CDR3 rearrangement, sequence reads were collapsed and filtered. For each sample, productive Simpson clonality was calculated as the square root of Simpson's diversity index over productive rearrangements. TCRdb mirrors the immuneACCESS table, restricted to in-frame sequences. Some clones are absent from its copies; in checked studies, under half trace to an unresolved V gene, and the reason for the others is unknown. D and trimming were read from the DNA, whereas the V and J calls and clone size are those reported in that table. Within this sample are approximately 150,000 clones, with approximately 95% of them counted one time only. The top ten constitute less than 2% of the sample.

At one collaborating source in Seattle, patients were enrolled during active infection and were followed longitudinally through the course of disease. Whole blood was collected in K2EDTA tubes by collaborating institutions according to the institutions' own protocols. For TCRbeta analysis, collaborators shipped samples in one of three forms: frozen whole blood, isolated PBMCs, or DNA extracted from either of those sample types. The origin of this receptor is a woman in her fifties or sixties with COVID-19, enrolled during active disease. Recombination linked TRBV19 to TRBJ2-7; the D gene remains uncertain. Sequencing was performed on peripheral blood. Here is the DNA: TGTGCCAGTAGTATGGCCCAGACCTACGAGCAGTACTTC. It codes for CASSMAQTYEQYF. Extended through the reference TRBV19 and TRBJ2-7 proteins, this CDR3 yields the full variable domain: DGGITQSPKYLFRKEGQNVTLSCEQNLNHDAMYWYRQDPGQGLRLIYYSQIVNDFQKGDIAEGYSVSREKKESFPLTVTSAQKNPTAFYLCASSMAQTYEQYFGPGTRLTVT.